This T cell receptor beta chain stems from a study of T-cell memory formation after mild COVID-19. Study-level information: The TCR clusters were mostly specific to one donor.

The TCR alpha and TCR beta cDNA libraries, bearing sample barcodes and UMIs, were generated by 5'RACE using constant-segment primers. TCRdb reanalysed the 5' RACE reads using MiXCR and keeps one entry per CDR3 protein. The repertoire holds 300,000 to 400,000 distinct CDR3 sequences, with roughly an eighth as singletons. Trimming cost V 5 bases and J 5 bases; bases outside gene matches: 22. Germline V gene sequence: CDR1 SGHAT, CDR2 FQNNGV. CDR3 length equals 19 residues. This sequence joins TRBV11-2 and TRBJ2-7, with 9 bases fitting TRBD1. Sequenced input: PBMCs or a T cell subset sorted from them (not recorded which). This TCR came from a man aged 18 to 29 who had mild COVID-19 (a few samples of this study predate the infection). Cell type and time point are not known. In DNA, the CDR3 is TGTGCCAGCAGCGTTCCTCGGGACAGGGCACGTTGTAAGTGCCACGAGCAGTACTTC. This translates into CASSVPRDRARCKCHEQYF.